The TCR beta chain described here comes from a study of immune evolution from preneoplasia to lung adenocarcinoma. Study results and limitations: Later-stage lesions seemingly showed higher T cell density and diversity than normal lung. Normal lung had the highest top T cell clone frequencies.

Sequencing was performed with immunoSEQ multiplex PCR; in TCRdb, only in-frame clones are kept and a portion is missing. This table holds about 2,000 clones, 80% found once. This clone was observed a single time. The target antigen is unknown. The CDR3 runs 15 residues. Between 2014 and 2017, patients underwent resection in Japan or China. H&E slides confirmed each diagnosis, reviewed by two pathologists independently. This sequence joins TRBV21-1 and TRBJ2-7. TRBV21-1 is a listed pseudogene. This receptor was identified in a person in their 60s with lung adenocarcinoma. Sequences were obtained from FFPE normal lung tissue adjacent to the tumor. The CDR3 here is CAPIWDQGAPREQYF. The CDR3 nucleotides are TGTGCCCCGATTTGGGACCAAGGGGCGCCGCGAGAGCAGTACTTC.